The TCR beta chain described here comes from a study of blood T cell repertoires in COVID-19. Trimming at V came to 3 bases and at J to 0 bases, leaving 11 bases not matched to a gene. CDR1 and CDR2 from the germline V gene are LNHDA and SQIVND (reference sequence). This CDR3 has 18 residues. Only in-frame clones appear in the TCRdb table, and some are missing; sequencing was by immunoSEQ multiplex PCR. Among about 81,000 clones, roughly 82% were seen once, and the ten largest hold around a quarter. What was sequenced was peripheral blood. The TCR comes from a human donor in a cohort sampled during active COVID-19. The chain is built from TRBV19 and TRBJ2-7; 10 bases map to TRBD1. For the CDR3, the DNA is TGTGCCAGTAGTATTTCCCTAAGGACAGGGGGAAGCTCCTACGAGCAGTACTTC. It translates to CASSISLRTGGSSYEQYF.